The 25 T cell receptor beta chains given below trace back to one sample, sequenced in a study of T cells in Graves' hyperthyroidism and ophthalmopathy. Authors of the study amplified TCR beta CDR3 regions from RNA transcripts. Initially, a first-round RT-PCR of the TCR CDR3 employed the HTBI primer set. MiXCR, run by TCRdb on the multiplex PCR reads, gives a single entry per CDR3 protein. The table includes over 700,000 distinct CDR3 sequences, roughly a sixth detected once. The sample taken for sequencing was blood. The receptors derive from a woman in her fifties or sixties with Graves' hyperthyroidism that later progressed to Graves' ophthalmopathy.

CDR3 sequence reads: CASSVAEGTDTQYF. The CDR3 region has the DNA TGTGCCAGCAGCGTAGCAGAGGGCACAGATACGCAGTATTTT. V and J are TRBV9 and TRBJ2-3; D not certain. V shed 0 bases and J shed 1 base, with 6 bases lying between them. This CDR3 has 14 residues. CDR1 is SGDLS and CDR2 is YYNGEE in the germline V gene.

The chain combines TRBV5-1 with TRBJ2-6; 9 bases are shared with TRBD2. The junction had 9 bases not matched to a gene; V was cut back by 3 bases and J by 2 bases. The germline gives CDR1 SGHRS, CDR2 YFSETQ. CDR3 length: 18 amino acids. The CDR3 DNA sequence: TGCGCCAGCAGCTATGGCGGGGGGGTTAAGACTGGGGCCAACGTCCTGACTTTC. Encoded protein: CASSYGGGVKTGANVLTF.

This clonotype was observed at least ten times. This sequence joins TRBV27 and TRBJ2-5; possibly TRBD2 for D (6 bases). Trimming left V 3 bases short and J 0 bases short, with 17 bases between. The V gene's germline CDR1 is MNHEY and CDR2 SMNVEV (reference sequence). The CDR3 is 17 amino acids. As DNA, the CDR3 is TGTGCCAGCAGTTTCAGGGTATCCGCGGGACACCAAGAGACCCAGTACTTC. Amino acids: CASSFRVSAGHQETQYF.

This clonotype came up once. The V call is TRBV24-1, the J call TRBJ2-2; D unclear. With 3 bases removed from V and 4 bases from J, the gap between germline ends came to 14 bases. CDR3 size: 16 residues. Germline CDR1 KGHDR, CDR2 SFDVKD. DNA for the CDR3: TGTGCCACCAGTGATCCTACTTCTGCGAGCACCGGGGAGCTGTTTTTT. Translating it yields CATSDPTSASTGELFF.

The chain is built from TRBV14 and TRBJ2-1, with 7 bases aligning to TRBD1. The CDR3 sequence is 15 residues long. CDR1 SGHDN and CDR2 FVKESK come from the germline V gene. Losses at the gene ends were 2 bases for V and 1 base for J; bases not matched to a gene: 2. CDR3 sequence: CASSQNRGSYNEQFF. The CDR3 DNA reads TGTGCCAGCAGCCAAAACAGGGGATCCTACAATGAGCAGTTCTTC.

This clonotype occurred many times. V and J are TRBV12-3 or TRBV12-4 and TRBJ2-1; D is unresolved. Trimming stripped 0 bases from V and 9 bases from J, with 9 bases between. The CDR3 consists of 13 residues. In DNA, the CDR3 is TGTGCCAGCAGTTTAGCGTGGGGTTTTGAGCAGTTCTTC. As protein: CASSLAWGFEQFF.

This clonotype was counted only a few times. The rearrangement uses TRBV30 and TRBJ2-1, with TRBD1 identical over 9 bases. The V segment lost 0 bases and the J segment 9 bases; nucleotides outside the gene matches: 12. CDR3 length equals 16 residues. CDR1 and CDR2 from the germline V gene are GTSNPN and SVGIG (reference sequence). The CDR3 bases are TGTGCCTGGAGTGTAGGGGGAGTACAGGGGGCCGGTGAGCAGTTCTTC. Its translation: CAWSVGGVQGAGEQFF. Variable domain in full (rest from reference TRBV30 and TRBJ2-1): SQTIHQWPATLVQPVGSPLSLECTVEGTSNPNLYWYRQAAGRGLQLLFYSVGIGQISSEVPQNLSASRPQDRQFILSSKKLLLSDSGFYLCAWSVGGVQGAGEQFFGPGTRLTVL.

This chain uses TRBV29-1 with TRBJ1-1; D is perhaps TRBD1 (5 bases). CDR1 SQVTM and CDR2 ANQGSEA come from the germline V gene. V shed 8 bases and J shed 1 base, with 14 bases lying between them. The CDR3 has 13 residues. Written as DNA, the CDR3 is TGCAGCTCCCCGGGAAGGGGGAACACTGAAGCTTTCTTT. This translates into CSSPGRGNTEAFF.

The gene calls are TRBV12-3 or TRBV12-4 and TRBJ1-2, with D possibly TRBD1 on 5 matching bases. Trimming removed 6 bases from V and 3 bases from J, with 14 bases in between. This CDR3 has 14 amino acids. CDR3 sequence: CASSLVQGYYGYTF. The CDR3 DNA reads TGTGCCAGCAGCCTAGTCCAGGGCTACTATGGCTACACCTTC.

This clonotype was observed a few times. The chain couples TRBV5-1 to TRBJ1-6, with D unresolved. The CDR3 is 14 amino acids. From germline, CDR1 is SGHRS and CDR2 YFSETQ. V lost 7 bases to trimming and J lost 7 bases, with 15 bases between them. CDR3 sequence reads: CASGERGSNSPLHF. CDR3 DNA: TGCGCCAGCGGAGAACGAGGGTCGAATTCACCCCTCCACTTT.

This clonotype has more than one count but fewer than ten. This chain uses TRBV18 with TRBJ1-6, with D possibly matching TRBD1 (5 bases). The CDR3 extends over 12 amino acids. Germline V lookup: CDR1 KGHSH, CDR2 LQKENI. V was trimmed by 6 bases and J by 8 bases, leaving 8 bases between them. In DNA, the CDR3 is TGTGCCAGCTCGACGGGGGATTCACCCCTCCACTTT. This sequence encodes CASSTGDSPLHF.

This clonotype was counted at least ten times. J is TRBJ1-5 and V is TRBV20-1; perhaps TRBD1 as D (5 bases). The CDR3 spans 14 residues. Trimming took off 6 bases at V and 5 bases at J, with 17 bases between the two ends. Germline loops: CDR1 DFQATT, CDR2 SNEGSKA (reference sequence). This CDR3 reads CSAETGIIDQPQHF. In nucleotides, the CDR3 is TGCAGTGCAGAAACAGGAATTATTGATCAGCCCCAGCATTTT.

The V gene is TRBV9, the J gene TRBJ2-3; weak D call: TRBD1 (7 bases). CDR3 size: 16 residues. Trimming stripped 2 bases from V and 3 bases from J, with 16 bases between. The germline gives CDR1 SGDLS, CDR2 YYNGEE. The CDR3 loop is CASSVPTGDLTDTQYF. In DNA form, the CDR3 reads TGTGCCAGCAGCGTTCCCACAGGGGACTTAACAGATACGCAGTATTTT. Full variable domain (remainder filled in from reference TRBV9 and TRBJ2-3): DSGVTQTPKHLITATGQRVTLRCSPRSGDLSVYWYQQSLDQGLQFLIQYYNGEERAKGNILERFSAQQFPDLHSELNLSSLELGDSALYFCASSVPTGDLTDTQYFGPGTRLTVL.

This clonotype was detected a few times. The CDR3 region has the DNA TGTGCCAGCAGTTTTTTCGGGGGTAGCAGCGGGGAGCTGTTTTTT. Amino acid sequence: CASSFFGGSSGELFF. The chain has TRBV27 and TRBJ2-2, with TRBD2 as a possible D gene (6 bases). The CDR3 runs 15 residues. Germline CDR1 reads MNHEY; CDR2 reads SMNVEV (reference sequence). V was pared by 3 bases and J by 7 bases, with 15 bases between.

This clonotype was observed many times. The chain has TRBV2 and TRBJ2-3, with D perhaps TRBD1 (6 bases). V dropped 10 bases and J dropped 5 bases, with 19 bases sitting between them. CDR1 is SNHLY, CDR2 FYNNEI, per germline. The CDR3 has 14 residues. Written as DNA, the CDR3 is TGTGCCACCCAGGGGTCAACGCCGCAAGATACGCAGTATTTT. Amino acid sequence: CATQGSTPQDTQYF.

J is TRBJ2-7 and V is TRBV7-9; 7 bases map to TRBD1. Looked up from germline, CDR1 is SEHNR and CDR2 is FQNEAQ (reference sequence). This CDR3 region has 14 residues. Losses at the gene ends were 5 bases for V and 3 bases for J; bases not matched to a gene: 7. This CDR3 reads CASSRDRTIYEQYF. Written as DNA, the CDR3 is TGTGCCAGCAGCCGGGACAGAACCATCTACGAGCAGTACTTC.

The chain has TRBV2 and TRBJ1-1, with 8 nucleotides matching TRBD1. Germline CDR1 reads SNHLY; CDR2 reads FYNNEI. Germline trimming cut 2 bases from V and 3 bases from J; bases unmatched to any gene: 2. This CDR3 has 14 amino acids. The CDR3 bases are TGTGCCAGCAGTGAAAGGACAGGGTACACTGAAGCTTTCTTT. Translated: CASSERTGYTEAFF.

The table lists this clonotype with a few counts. Written as DNA, the CDR3 is TGCAGTGCTAGCCAGGGCGTTAGCTCTGGGGCCAACGTCCTGACTTTC. Its protein is CSASQGVSSGANVLTF. The rearrangement joins TRBV20-1 to TRBJ2-6; D possibly corresponds to TRBD1 (5 bases). Germline V gives CDR1 DFQATT, CDR2 SNEGSKA (reference sequence). The CDR3 contains 16 residues. The germline V and J ends were trimmed by 3 bases and 0 bases, with 12 bases remaining between them.

CDR3 residues: CASSALGQGDQPQHF. CDR3 in DNA: TGTGCCAGCAGTGCCCTGGGGCAGGGTGATCAGCCCCAGCATTTT. V is TRBV2 and J is TRBJ1-5; tentatively, D is TRBD1 (5 bases). The V end was cut by 4 bases, the J end by 5 bases, with 15 bases between. The germline V gene has CDR1 SNHLY and CDR2 FYNNEI. The CDR3 contains 15 residues. The complete variable domain, with remaining parts taken from reference TRBV2 and TRBJ1-5, reads EPEVTQTPSHQVTQMGQEVILRCVPISNHLYFYWYRQILGQKVEFLVSFYNNEISEKSEIFDDQFSVERPDGSNFTLKIRSTKLEDSAMYFCASSALGQGDQPQHFGDGTRLSIL.

The CDR3 region is CASSAVNTGELFF. As DNA, the CDR3 is TGTGCCAGTAGTGCGGTGAACACCGGGGAGCTGTTTTTT. The chain is built from TRBV19 and TRBJ2-2; no reliable D call. Trimming pared 5 bases from V and 1 base from J, leaving 5 bases between. The germline V gene has CDR1 LNHDA and CDR2 SQIVND (reference sequence). The CDR3 sequence is 13 residues long.

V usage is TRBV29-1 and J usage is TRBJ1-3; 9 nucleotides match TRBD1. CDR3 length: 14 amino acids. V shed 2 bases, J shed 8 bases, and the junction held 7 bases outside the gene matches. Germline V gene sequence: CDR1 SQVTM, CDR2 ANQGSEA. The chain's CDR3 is CSVETGQGSDTIYF. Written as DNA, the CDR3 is TGCAGCGTTGAAACGGGACAGGGTTCGGACACCATATATTTT.

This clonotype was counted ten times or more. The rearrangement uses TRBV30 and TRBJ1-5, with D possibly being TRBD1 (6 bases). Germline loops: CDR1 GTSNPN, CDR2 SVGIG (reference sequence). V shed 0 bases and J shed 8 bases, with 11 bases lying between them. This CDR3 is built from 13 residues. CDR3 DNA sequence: TGTGCCTGGAGTGTACAGGGTGGTGAGCCCCAGCATTTT. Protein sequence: CAWSVQGGEPQHF.

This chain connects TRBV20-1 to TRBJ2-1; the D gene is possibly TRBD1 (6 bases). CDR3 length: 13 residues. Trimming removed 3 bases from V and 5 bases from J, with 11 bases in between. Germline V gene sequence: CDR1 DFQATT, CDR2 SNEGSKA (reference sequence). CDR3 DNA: TGCAGTGCTAGGGGGGACATAAACAATGAGCAGTTCTTC. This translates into CSARGDINNEQFF.

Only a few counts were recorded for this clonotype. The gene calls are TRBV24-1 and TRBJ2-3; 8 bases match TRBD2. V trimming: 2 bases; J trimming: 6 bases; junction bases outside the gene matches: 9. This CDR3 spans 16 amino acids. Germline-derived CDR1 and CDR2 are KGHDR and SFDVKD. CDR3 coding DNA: TGTGCCACCAGTGATTACACCGGGACTAGGTTGGATACGCAGTATTTT. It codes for CATSDYTGTRLDTQYF.

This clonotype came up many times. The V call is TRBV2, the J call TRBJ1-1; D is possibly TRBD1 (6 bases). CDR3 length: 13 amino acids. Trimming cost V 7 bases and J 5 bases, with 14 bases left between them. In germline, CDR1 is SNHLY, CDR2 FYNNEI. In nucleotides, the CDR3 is TGTGCCAGCATACAGGGTTGGGAAACTGAAGCTTTCTTT. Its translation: CASIQGWETEAFF.